The 8 T cell receptor beta chains below were found in one sample sequenced in a study of Ad26.COV2.S vaccination and SARS-CoV-2 variants. Only in-frame clones appear in the TCRdb table, and some are missing; sequencing was by immunoSEQ multiplex PCR. This sample carries roughly 380,000 clones, about 88% of them seen once, and the ten largest clones take about 3.3%. The sample's treatment: approximately 18 received Ad26.COV2.S at low or high dose, single or two shots; 5 received placebo; per-sample allocation not given. Following the first vaccine or placebo injection, samples were taken on day 63. The starting material was peripheral blood, obtained in a trial of Ad26.COV2.S vaccine versus placebo. These receptors were obtained from a person between 18 and 59 years old who received the Ad26.COV2.S COVID-19 vaccine or a placebo.

The V and J genes are TRBV12-1 and TRBJ2-7; TRBD2 was called by the table and not checked on the DNA. TRBV12-1 represents a pseudogene. The CDR3 is made up of 20 amino acids. DNA of the CDR3: TGTGCCAGCAGCGCCCGCCGGGCCTTTCCTAGCGCCCCAACCCTTTTTGAGCAGTACTTC. Its translation: CASSARRAFPSAPTLFEQYF.

This sequence joins TRBV5-1 and TRBJ2-4; TRBD2 matches at 13 bases. J lost 4 bases, V lost 8 bases, and 0 bases had no gene match. In germline, CDR1 is SGHRS, CDR2 YFSETQ. The length of the CDR3 is 13 residues. This chain's CDR3 is CARGLAGKNIQYF. DNA of the CDR3: TGCGCCAGGGGACTAGCGGGGAAAAACATTCAGTACTTC.

CDR3 DNA sequence: TGCAGCGTTGGGTTTTCCTACAATGAGCAGTTCTTC. This gives the protein CSVGFSYNEQFF. The chain links TRBV29-1 to TRBJ2-1; D gene uncertain. CDR1 and CDR2 (germline): SQVTM, ANQGSEA. The CDR3 spans 12 residues. The V gene lost 4 bases and the J gene lost 1 base, with 5 bases spanning the gap.

As DNA, the CDR3 is TGTGCCAGCAGTTCCCCCCCGACTAGCGGGAGGTGCGAGCAGTACTTC. Translation: CASSSPPTSGRCEQYF. The rearrangement links TRBV28 to TRBJ2-7; 13 bases fit TRBD2. With V trimmed by 4 bases and J by 6 bases, 9 bases remained unmatched. Germline V gives CDR1 MDHEN, CDR2 SYDVKM. CDR3 length: 16 residues. The full variable domain, completed using reference TRBV28 and TRBJ2-7, is DVKVTQSSRYLVKRTGEKVFLECVQDMDHENMFWYRQDPGLGLRLIYFSYDVKMKEKGDIPEGYSVSREKKERFSLILESASTNQTSMYLCASSSPPTSGRCEQYFGPGTRLTVT.

This chain uses TRBV5-1 with TRBJ1-6; 8 positions agree with TRBD1. In germline, CDR1 is SGHRS, CDR2 YFSETQ. The CDR3 contains 16 residues. V gave up 4 bases and J gave up 3 bases; unmatched junction bases: 6. Here the CDR3 DNA reads TGCGCCAGCAGCCCGGGACAGGACGGCTATAATTCACCCCTCCACTTT. Its translation is CASSPGQDGYNSPLHF.

V is TRBV7-9 and J is TRBJ2-1, with TRBD2 as a possible D gene (6 bases). V dropped 2 bases and J dropped 4 bases, with 18 bases sitting between them. CDR1 is SEHNR, CDR2 FQNEAQ, per germline (reference sequence). This CDR3 is built from 17 residues. Here the CDR3 DNA reads TGTGCCAGCAGCTTATCCCCTTTCGGGAGTCTTTACAATGAGCAGTTCTTC. This encodes CASSLSPFGSLYNEQFF.

The rearrangement uses TRBV7-2 and TRBJ2-7; no definite D call. The CDR3 is 13 residues long. The V and J ends lost 4 bases and 2 bases respectively, with 9 bases between them. Germline assignment: CDR1 SGHTA and CDR2 FQGNSA. The CDR3, as DNA: TGTGCCAGCAGCTCCGACCAGACCTACGAGCAGTACTTC. Its protein product is CASSSDQTYEQYF.

The rearrangement uses TRBV11-3 and TRBJ2-3; 7 bases fit TRBD2. Unmatched junction bases numbered 16, after V lost 5 bases and J lost 2 bases. Germline V gives CDR1 SGHNT, CDR2 YENEEA. CDR3 size: 18 residues. The CDR3 region is CASSQFLKREPPTDTQYF. As DNA, the CDR3 is TGTGCCAGCAGCCAATTCTTAAAGCGGGAACCCCCCACAGATACGCAGTATTTT.